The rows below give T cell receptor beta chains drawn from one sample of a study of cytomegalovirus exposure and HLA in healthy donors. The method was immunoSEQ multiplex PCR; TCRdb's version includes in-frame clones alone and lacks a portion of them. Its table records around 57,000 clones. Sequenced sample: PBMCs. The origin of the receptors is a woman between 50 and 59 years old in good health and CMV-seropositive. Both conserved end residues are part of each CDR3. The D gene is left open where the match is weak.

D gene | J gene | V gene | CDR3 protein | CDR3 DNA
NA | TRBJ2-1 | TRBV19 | CASSRQGGPVNEQFF | TGTGCCAGTAGTCGACAAGGAGGGCCGGTCAATGAGCAGTTCTTC
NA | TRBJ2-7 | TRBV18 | CASSPLDSYEQYF | TGTGCCAGCTCACCACTAGATTCCTACGAGCAGTACTTC
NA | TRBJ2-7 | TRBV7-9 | CASSSRDSYEQYF | TGTGCCAGCAGCTCCAGGGATTCCTACGAGCAGTACTTC
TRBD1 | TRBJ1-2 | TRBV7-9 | CASSSHGQGAFGGYTF | TGTGCCAGCAGCTCGCACGGACAGGGGGCTTTTGGTGGCTACACCTTC
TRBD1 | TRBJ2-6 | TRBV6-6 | CASSQGVSGANVLTF | TGTGCCAGCAGCCAGGGGGTCTCTGGGGCCAACGTCCTGACTTTC
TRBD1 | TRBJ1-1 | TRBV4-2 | CASSQEQQGDTEAFF | TGTGCCAGCAGCCAAGAGCAGCAGGGGGACACTGAAGCTTTCTTT
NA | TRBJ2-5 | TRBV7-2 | CASTSGTLQGTQYF | TGTGCCAGCACTTCTGGGACTCTCCAAGGGACCCAGTACTTC
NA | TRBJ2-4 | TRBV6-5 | CASSEQGPRDIQYF | TGTGCCAGCAGTGAACAGGGTCCGAGGGACATTCAGTACTTC
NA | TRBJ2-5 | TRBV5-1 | CASSLAPGSGETQYF | TGCGCCAGCAGCTTGGCCCCGGGGTCCGGGGAGACCCAGTACTTC
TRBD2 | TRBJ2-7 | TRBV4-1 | CASSQAASGTYEQYF | TGCGCCAGCAGCCAAGCGGCTAGCGGTACCTACGAGCAGTACTTC
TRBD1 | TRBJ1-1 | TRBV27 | CASSLDRVNEAFF | TGTGCCAGCAGTTTAGACAGGGTGAATGAAGCTTTCTTT
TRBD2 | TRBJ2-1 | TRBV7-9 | CASSLGAGGINEQFF | TGTGCCAGCAGCTTAGGGGCGGGAGGGATCAATGAGCAGTTCTTC
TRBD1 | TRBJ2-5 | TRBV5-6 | CASRRTGRTQYF | TGTGCCAGCAGACGGACAGGGAGGACCCAGTACTTC
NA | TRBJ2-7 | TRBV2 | CASSERQDSSYEQYF | TGTGCCAGCAGTGAAAGGCAGGATAGCTCCTACGAGCAGTACTTC
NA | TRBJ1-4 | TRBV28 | CASSLRATNEKLFF | TGTGCCAGCAGCCTGAGGGCAACTAATGAAAAACTGTTTTTT
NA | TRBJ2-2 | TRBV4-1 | CASSSRGTSANTGELFF | TGCGCCAGCAGCAGCCGAGGAACCTCCGCGAACACCGGGGAGCTGTTTTTT
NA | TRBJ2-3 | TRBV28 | CANSRDNTDTQYF | TGTGCCAACAGCCGGGATAACACAGATACGCAGTATTTT
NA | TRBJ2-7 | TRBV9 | CASSVEGWQVYEQYF | TGTGCCAGCAGCGTAGAGGGGTGGCAGGTCTACGAGCAGTACTTC
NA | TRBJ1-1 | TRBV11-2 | CASSYSGLGGTEAFF | TGTGCCAGCAGCTACTCCGGGTTGGGGGGCACTGAAGCTTTCTTT
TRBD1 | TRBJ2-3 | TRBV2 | CASSEKGANTDTQYF | TGTGCCAGCAGTGAAAAGGGGGCAAACACAGATACGCAGTATTTT
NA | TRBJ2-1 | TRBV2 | CASEGHNEQFF | TGTGCCAGCGAGGGCCACAATGAGCAGTTCTTC
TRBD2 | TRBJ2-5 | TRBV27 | CASSFGGNTQQTQYF | TGTGCCAGCAGTTTCGGGGGGAACACTCAACAGACCCAGTACTTC
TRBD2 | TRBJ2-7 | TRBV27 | CASSARGDYEQYF | TGTGCCAGCAGTGCACGGGGGGACTACGAGCAGTACTTC
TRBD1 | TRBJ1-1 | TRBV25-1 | CASSATGQAAFF | TGTGCCAGCAGTGCAACAGGACAGGCAGCTTTCTTT
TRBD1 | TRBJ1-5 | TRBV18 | CASSLQTGRSANQPQHF | TGTGCCAGCTCACTCCAGACAGGGCGGAGTGCCAATCAGCCCCAGCATTTT
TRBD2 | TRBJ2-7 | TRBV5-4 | CASSVAGARSYEQYF | TGTGCCAGCAGCGTAGCGGGGGCCCGCTCCTACGAGCAGTACTTC
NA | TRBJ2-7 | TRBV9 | CASSVEGGSGYEQYF | TGTGCCAGCAGCGTAGAGGGCGGTTCGGGGTACGAGCAGTACTTC
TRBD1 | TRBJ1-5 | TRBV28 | CASSPLDRAVRQPQHF | TGTGCCAGCAGCCCCTTAGACAGGGCAGTACGTCAGCCCCAGCATTTT
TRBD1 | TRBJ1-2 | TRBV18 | CASSPTDRARGYTF | TGTGCCAGCTCACCCACCGACAGGGCGCGGGGCTACACCTTC
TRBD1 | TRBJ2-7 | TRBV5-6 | CASTQLGDRGYEQYF | TGTGCCAGCACCCAGCTGGGGGACAGGGGTTACGAGCAGTACTTC
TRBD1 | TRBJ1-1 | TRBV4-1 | CASSHPQGWTEAFF | TGCGCCAGCAGCCATCCACAGGGGTGGACTGAAGCTTTCTTT
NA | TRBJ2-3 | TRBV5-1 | CASSRGTATRDTQYF | TGCGCCAGCAGCCGGGGGACAGCCACACGGGATACGCAGTATTTT
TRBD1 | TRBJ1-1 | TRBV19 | CASKKTGTLNTEAFF | TGTGCCAGTAAGAAGACAGGGACATTGAACACTGAAGCTTTCTTT
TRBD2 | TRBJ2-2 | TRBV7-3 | CASSLTQRGANTGELFF | TGTGCCAGCAGCTTAACCCAGCGGGGAGCGAACACCGGGGAGCTGTTTTTT
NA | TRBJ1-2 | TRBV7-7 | CASSSSTSGYTF | TGTGCCAGCAGTTCATCGACTTCTGGCTACACCTTC
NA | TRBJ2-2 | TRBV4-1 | CASSQGVARNTGELFF | TGCGCCAGCAGCCAAGGTGTCGCCAGAAACACCGGGGAGCTGTTTTTT
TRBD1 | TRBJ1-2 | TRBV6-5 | CASSYLRTGGGYGYTF | TGTGCCAGCAGTTACCTACGGACAGGGGGTGGCTATGGCTACACCTTC
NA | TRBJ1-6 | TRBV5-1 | CASSPDSYSPLHF | TGCGCCAGCAGCCCGGACAGCTATTCACCCCTCCACTTT
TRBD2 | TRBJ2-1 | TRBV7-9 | CASSFGTSGSNEQFF | TGTGCCAGCAGTTTCGGGACTAGCGGGAGCAATGAGCAGTTCTTC
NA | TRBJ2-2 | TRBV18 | CASSPGGTNTGELFF | TGTGCCAGCTCACCCGGGGGTACGAACACCGGGGAGCTGTTTTTT